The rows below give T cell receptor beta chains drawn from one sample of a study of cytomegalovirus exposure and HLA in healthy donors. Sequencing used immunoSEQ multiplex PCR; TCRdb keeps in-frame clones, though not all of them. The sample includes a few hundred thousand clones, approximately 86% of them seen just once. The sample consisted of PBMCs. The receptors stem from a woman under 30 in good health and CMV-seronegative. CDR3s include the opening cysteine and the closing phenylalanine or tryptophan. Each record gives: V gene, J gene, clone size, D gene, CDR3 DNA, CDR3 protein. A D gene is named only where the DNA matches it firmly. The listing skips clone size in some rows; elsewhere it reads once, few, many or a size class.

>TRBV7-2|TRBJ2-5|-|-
TGTGCCAGCAGCTTAGCGCCCAGGGTAGAGACCCAGTACTTC
CASSLAPRVETQYF
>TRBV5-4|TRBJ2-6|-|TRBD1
TGTGCCAGCAGCTCTGATGACAGGGGTTTTTCCTCTGGGGCCAACGTCCTGACTTTC
CASSSDDRGFSSGANVLTF
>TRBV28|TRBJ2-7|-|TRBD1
TGTGCCAGCATGACCCAGGGGGCAACGTACGAGCAGTACTTC
CASMTQGATYEQYF
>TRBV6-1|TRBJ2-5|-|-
TGTGCCAGCGGACGGACCGGGACACCTGGGGAGACCCAGTACTTC
CASGRTGTPGETQYF
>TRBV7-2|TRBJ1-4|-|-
TGTGCCAGCAGCCCACAGGGCCCCCATGAAAAACTGTTTTTT
CASSPQGPHEKLFF
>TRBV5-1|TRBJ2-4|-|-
TGCGCCAGCAGCGCCTGGACAGAGGCCAACGTTCAGTACTTC
CASSAWTEANVQYF
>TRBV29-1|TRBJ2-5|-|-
TGCAGCTCCAGGGGAGGGGAGACCCAGTACTTC
CSSRGGETQYF
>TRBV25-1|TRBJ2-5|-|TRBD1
TGTGCCAGCAGTGACCAGGGGGCATGGGAGACCCAGTACTTC
CASSDQGAWETQYF
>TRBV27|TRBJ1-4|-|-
TGTGCCAGCAGTTTAGAGGGTGAAAAACTGTTTTTT
CASSLEGEKLFF
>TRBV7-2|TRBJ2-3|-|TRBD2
TGTGCCAGCAGCTTACTAGCGGGGGGCGCAGATACGCAGTATTTT
CASSLLAGGADTQYF
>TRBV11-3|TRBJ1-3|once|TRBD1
TGTGCCAGCAGCTTAGAGACAGGGTCTGGAAACACCATATATTTT
CASSLETGSGNTIYF
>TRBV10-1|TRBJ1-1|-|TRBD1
TGCGCCACCACGGGACAGGGGAGCACTGAAGCTTTCTTT
CATTGQGSTEAFF
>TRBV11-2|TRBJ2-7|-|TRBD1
TGTGCCAGCAGCTCCCGAAGGGGACAGGGGTTTTACGAGCAGTACTTC
CASSSRRGQGFYEQYF
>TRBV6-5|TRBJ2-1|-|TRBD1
TGTGCCAGCAGCCAGGGACAGGGAAACTACAATGAGCAGTTCTTC
CASSQGQGNYNEQFF
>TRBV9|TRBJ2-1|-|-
TGTGCCAGCAGCGTAGAGGGACATTCCTACAATGAGCAGTTCTTC
CASSVEGHSYNEQFF
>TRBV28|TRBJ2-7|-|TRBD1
TGTGCCACCGGCCAGGGGGTAAACGAGCAGTACTTC
CATGQGVNEQYF
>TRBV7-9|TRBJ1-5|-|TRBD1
TGTGCCAGCAGCTTACAGGGGGCGCAGGGCAATCAGCCCCAGCATTTT
CASSLQGAQGNQPQHF